This TCR beta chain derives from a study of blood T cell repertoires in COVID-19. Germline assignment: CDR1 LNHNV and CDR2 YYDKDF (reference sequence). The CDR3 runs 14 residues. Trimming pared 2 bases from V and 5 bases from J, leaving 12 bases between. Sequenced by immunoSEQ multiplex PCR; TCRdb stores in-frame clones only, minus some. The sample lists a few hundred thousand clones, around 91% seen once, with 0.6% in the top ten. Participants were aged about 18 to 90 years, lived in over 20 US areas, and enrolled virtually. Two negative PCRs, clearance, or symptom resolution had been documented for recovered Cohort 3 donors.

This clonotype originated in a man in his late teens or twenties who had recovered from COVID-19. Sequencing was carried out using PBMCs or T cells enriched from blood (not recorded which). The rearrangement links TRBV15 to TRBJ1-1; weak D call: TRBD1 (6 bases). The DNA for the CDR3 is TGTGCCACCAGCAGACACACAGGGACGACTGAAGCTTTCTTT. Translation gives CATSRHTGTTEAFF.